This is a list of T cell receptor beta chains from one sample in a study of T cells in localized non-small cell lung cancer. Measured with immunoSEQ multiplex PCR; TCRdb has only the in-frame clones, and not every one. The sample shows 60,000 to 75,000 clones, 81% of them seen only once. The sequencing here drew on PBMCs, taken before any cancer treatment. The receptors here all came from a man aged 35 to 70 with stage II lung adenocarcinoma. Each CDR3 is given with its conserved first and last residue. Fields, in order: clone size, J gene, D gene, V gene, CDR3 protein, CDR3 DNA. D genes are given only for firm matches. Clone size is stated in some rows and not others, as once, few, many or a class when expanded.

>NA|TRBJ2-5|TRBD2|TRBV7-9
CASSLGGGRETQYF
TGTGCCAGCAGCTTAGGGGGCGGGAGAGAGACCCAGTACTTC
>medium-sized|TRBJ2-2|NA|TRBV5-5
CASSLKPGSNTGELFF
TGTGCCAGCAGCTTAAAACCGGGGTCGAACACCGGGGAGCTGTTTTTT
>NA|TRBJ1-1|NA|TRBV2
CASSALGPNTEAFF
TGTGCCAGCAGTGCCCTAGGACCGAACACTGAAGCTTTCTTT
>few|TRBJ2-3|TRBD1|TRBV6-5
CASSYYPGGVDTQYF
TGTGCCAGCAGTTACTACCCAGGGGGCGTAGATACGCAGTATTTT
>NA|TRBJ1-4|TRBD1|TRBV10-3
CAISVGDREKLFF
TGTGCCATCAGTGTCGGGGACAGGGAAAAACTGTTTTTT
>NA|TRBJ2-6|NA|TRBV27
CASSLRVVAGANVLTF
TGTGCCAGCAGTTTAAGGGTAGTAGCTGGGGCCAACGTCCTGACTTTC
>NA|TRBJ2-4|TRBD1|TRBV5-1
CASSSGQGWNIQYF
TGCGCCAGCAGCAGCGGACAGGGTTGGAACATTCAGTACTTC
>NA|TRBJ2-7|NA|TRBV6-1
CASSTPGYEQYF
TGTGCCAGCAGTACCCCAGGGTACGAGCAGTACTTC
>once|TRBJ2-2|NA|TRBV11-3
CASSLGSVGIAGELFF
TGTGCCAGCAGCCTGGGGTCCGTGGGGATCGCCGGGGAGCTGTTTTTT
>NA|TRBJ2-7|NA|TRBV11-3
CASSLESSYEQYF
TGTGCCAGCAGCTTAGAGTCGTCCTACGAGCAGTACTTC
>once|TRBJ2-6|NA|TRBV18
CASSLSQGSVLTF
TGTGCCAGCTCACTCTCACAGGGATCCGTCCTGACTTTC
>once|TRBJ2-5|NA|TRBV5-1
CASSLDGRAGETQYF
TGCGCCAGCAGCTTGGACGGGAGAGCGGGAGAGACCCAGTACTTC
>NA|TRBJ1-1|NA|TRBV7-9
CASSLEPLNTEAFF
TGTGCCAGCAGCTTAGAACCGCTGAACACTGAAGCTTTCTTT
>NA|TRBJ2-6|NA|TRBV18
CASSQQGTGANVLTF
TGTGCCAGCTCACAACAGGGTACAGGGGCCAACGTCCTGACTTTC
>NA|TRBJ1-3|TRBD1|TRBV5-1
CASSLAAGGNTGNTIYF
TGCGCCAGCAGCTTGGCGGCAGGGGGAAATACTGGAAACACCATATATTTT
>NA|TRBJ2-7|TRBD2|TRBV19
CASSTGTSGRVGQYF
TGTGCCAGTAGTACCGGGACTAGCGGGAGAGTGGGGCAGTACTTC
>NA|TRBJ2-1|NA|TRBV11-1
CASSHRRDSSYNEQFF
TGTGCCAGCAGCCACCGCCGGGACTCCTCCTACAATGAGCAGTTCTTC
>NA|TRBJ1-1|TRBD1|TRBV7-2
CASSKEGTANTEAFF
TGTGCCAGCAGCAAGGAGGGGACAGCGAACACTGAAGCTTTCTTT
>NA|TRBJ2-3|NA|TRBV6-1
CASSPTSLRTETQYF
TGTGCCAGCAGCCCGACCTCCTTGCGCACAGAAACGCAGTATTTT
>NA|TRBJ1-1|NA|TRBV11-3
CASSSLNLLNTEAFF
TGTGCCAGCAGCTCCCTAAACCTATTGAACACTGAAGCTTTCTTT
>NA|TRBJ2-5|TRBD2|TRBV9
CASSKRTSGEETQYF
TGTGCCAGCAGCAAACGGACTAGCGGGGAAGAGACCCAGTACTTC
>NA|TRBJ2-7|TRBD1|TRBV25-1
CASRGQASYEQYF
TGTGCCAGCAGAGGACAGGCCTCCTACGAGCAGTACTTC
>NA|TRBJ1-4|NA|TRBV19
CASSINGGREKLFF
TGTGCCAGTAGTATAAACGGCGGTCGTGAAAAACTGTTTTTT
>NA|TRBJ1-1|NA|TRBV7-2
CASRDPWDTEAFF
TGTGCCAGCAGGGACCCCTGGGACACTGAAGCTTTCTTT
>few|TRBJ2-5|TRBD2|TRBV6-1
CASSEELAGGSGETQYF
TGTGCCAGCAGTGAAGAGCTAGCGGGAGGGTCTGGGGAGACCCAGTACTTC
>NA|TRBJ2-3|NA|TRBV18
CASSPQTDTQYF
TGTGCCAGCTCACCACAGACAGATACGCAGTATTTT
>NA|TRBJ2-6|TRBD2|TRBV7-3
CASSFTSEGANVLTF
TGTGCCAGCAGCTTTACTAGCGAAGGGGCCAACGTCCTGACTTTC
>few|TRBJ2-5|NA|TRBV6-5
CASGPGSETQYF
TGTGCCAGCGGCCCGGGCTCGGAGACCCAGTACTTC
>NA|TRBJ2-6|NA|TRBV6-5
CASSYSGRGGANVLTF
TGTGCCAGCAGTTACTCGGGCCGAGGGGGGGCCAACGTCCTGACTTTC
>NA|TRBJ1-2|NA|TRBV6-1
CASSGGDLNYGYTF
TGTGCCAGCAGTGGGGGGGATCTAAACTATGGCTACACCTTC
>few|TRBJ1-5|TRBD1|TRBV18
CASSPTGTGNRYSNQPQHF
TGTGCCAGCTCACCAACCGGGACAGGGAATAGATATAGCAATCAGCCCCAGCATTTT
>NA|TRBJ2-2|TRBD2|TRBV7-9
CAPGGRANTGELFF
TGTGCCCCGGGAGGGCGAGCGAACACCGGGGAGCTGTTTTTT
>NA|TRBJ2-1|NA|TRBV5-1
CASSLQGLDNNEQFF
TGCGCCAGCAGTCTTCAGGGACTGGACAACAATGAGCAGTTCTTC